The present T cell receptor (beta chain) was sequenced within a study of blood T cells in healthy people across ages. The authors ran a second PCR of roughly 6 to 12 cycles using a sample-barcoded 5' primer and a J-beta primer mix. TCRdb fed the 5' RACE reads into MiXCR, producing one record per CDR3 protein. The table shows roughly 1 million distinct CDR3 sequences, with approximately 25% occurring only once. The CDR3 runs 15 residues. With V trimmed by 0 bases and J by 2 bases, 4 bases remained unmatched. Germline V gene sequence: CDR1 LGHNA, CDR2 YSLEER. The same sample was also used in a study of T cells of mothers and their children.

Sequenced: blood. The TCR was taken from a girl aged 2 to 10 in good health. The chain employs TRBV4-3 and TRBJ2-7; 7 positions agree with TRBD1. DNA for the CDR3: TGCGCCAGCAGCCAAGACCAGGGACAGCCCTACGAGCAGTACTTC. This encodes CASSQDQGQPYEQYF.